This TCR beta chain was profiled in a study of post-analysis software for immune sequencing data (dated by TCRdb to the mid-2010s). Study-level background: Recorded disease courses included relapsing-remitting, secondary progressive and progressive-relapsing multiple sclerosis, with some patients lacking subtype annotation. A subset of samples was prepared in parallel using single-end sample barcoding, then pooled and co-amplified after Illumina adapter ligation. The multiple sclerosis patient repertoires were compared with around ten previously published healthy control repertoires from donors aged roughly 6 to 25 years.

The library was prepared using PCR. Sequencing used an Illumina HiSeq 2500. To reduce PCR and sequencing biases, unique molecular identifiers were built into the TCR beta cDNA libraries. Every 1 to 10 million input T cells yielded 500,000 or so cDNA molecules, meaning each molecule approximated one T cell. The same protocol used for the earlier healthy control dataset was applied to prepare and sequence the patient libraries. Within a given batch, samples were prepared together, multiplexed and sequenced on the same HiSeq lane. From the authors' description of their analysis: MIGEC handled the raw barcoded reads, throwing out single-read molecular identifier groups before consensus assembly and CDR3 extraction. VDJtools was used for post-analysis of the clonotype tables, and diversity was normalized by down-sampling every dataset to the size of the smallest sample. To correct batch-related cross-sample contamination, repertoire overlap clustering matched CDR3 amino acid sequences but not nucleotide sequences. The public reads were reanalyzed by TCRdb: fastp trimming at Q25, MiXCR alignment, in-frame beta chains only. Each entry merges the rows of one CDR3 protein and shows their most common DNA and genes. What appears here as the V and J calls and clone size reflects TCRdb's work, not the paper's. Present in this sample are hundreds of thousands of distinct CDR3 sequences, 53% of which were seen just once. Roughly 4.4% of the sample goes to the ten largest clones.

CDR1 and CDR2, per the germline V gene (reference sequence), are DFQATT and SNEGSKA. V is cut by 0 bases and J by 3 bases, and the space between the germline ends is 11 bases. The CDR3 contains 14 residues, cysteine and phenylalanine counted. CDR3 DNA is the only sequence kept; it has 42 bases, read in frame from the first base. As for this clonotype: Its antigen has not been determined. No base-level quality is on record; no much larger clone is a single base apart.

To demonstrate the VDJtools post-analysis software, the study profiled TCR beta repertoires from the peripheral blood of about a dozen young patients with multiple sclerosis. Multiple sclerosis patients were children and adolescents aged about 6 to 17 years. The investigation overall reported the following: Roughly 5 TRBV segments, including TRBV5-6, TRBV5-1 and TRBV20-1, were significantly more frequent in patients than controls. The control group was slightly older than the multiple sclerosis patient group. Normalized Chao1 diversity was significantly lower in multiple sclerosis patients than controls, suggesting substantial peripheral T-cell clonal expansion. When samples were clustered directly using the F measure, samples prepared in the same batch co-clustered strongly, which prompted a batch-effect correction.

Input material: blood. The receptor was derived from a girl aged 5 to 17 with multiple sclerosis. The chain employs TRBV20-1 and TRBJ1-2; the D gene lacks a confident call. CDR3 sequence: CSARDFWQHYGYTF. The base sequence is TGCAGTGCTAGAGATTTTTGGCAACACTATGGCTACACCTTC.